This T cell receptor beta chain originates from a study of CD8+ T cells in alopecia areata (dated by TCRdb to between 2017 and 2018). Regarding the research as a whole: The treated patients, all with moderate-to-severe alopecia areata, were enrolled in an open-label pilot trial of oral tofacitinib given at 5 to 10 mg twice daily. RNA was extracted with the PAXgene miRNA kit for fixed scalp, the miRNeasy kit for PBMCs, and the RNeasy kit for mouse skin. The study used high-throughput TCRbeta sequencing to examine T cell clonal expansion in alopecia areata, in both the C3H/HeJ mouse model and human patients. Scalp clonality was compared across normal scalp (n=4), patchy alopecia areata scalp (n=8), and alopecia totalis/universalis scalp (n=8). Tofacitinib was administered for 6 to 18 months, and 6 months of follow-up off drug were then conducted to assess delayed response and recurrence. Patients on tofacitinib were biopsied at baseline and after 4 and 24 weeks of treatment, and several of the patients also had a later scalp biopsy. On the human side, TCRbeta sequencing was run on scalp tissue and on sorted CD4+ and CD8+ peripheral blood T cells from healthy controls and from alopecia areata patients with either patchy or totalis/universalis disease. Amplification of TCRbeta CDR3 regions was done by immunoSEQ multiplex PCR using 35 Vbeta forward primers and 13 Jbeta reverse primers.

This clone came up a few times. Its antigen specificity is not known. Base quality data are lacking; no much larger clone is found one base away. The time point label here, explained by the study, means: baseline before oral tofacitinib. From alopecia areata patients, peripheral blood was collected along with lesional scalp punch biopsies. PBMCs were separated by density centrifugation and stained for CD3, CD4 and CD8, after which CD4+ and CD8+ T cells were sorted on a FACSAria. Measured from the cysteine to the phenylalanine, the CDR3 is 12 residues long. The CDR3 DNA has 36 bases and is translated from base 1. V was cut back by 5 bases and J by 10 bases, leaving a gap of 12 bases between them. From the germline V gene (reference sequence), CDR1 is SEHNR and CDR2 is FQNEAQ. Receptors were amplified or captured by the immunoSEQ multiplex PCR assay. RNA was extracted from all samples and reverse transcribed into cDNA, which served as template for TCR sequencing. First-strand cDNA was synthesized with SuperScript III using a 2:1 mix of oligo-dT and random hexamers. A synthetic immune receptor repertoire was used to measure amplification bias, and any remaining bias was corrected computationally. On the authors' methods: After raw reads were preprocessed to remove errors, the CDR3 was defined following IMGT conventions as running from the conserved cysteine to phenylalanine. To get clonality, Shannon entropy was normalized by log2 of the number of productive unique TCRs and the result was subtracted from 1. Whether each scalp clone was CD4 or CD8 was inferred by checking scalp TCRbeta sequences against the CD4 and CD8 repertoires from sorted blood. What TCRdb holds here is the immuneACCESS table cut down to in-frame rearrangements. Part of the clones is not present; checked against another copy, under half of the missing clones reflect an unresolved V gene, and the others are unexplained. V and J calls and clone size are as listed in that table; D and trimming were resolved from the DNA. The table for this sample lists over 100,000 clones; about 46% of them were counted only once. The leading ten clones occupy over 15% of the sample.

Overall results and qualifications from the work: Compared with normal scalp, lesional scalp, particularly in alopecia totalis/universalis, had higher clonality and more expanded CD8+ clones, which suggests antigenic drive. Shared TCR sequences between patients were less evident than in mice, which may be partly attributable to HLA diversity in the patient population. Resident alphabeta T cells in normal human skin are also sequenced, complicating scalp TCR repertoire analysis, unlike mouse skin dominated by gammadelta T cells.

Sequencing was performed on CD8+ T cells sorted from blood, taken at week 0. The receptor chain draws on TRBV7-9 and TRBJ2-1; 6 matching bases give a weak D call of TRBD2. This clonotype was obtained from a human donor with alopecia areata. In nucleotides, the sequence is TGTGCCAGCAGCCCATTTACTAGCGAGCAGTTCTTC. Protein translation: CASSPFTSEQFF.